This TCR beta chain was identified during a study of blood T cell repertoires in COVID-19. Study context: Samples came from the United States, Italy and Spain, spanning acute and convalescent COVID-19. T cells, B-cell-depleted T cells, or PBMCs provided the cDNA or gDNA that served as material.

The germline V gene has CDR1 ENHRY and CDR2 SYGVKD. This CDR3 contains 15 residues. Trimming stripped 5 bases from V and 3 bases from J, with 16 bases between. Under the authors' procedure: Estimated nucleated cell counts came from reference gene primer amplification. The method was immunoSEQ multiplex PCR; TCRdb's version includes in-frame clones alone and lacks a portion of them. Clone size and the V and J calls come from that table; the DNA yielded D and trimming. The table lists fewer than 200,000 clones, about 85% of them singletons. The Seattle site enrolled patients during active infection and followed them longitudinally.

V and J are TRBV10-3 and TRBJ1-2; tentatively, D is TRBD1 (6 bases). Sequenced material: peripheral blood. The sequence was collected from a woman aged 55-70 years with COVID-19, enrolled during active disease. For the CDR3, the DNA is TGTGCCATCAGTACAGGGACCCGAGGGGACTATGGCTACACCTTC. It translates to CAISTGTRGDYGYTF.